This TCR beta chain is drawn from a study of shared clonotypes between healthy human individuals. Terminally differentiated effector memory CD45RA+ cells were left out of the naive CD8 fraction, which was CD45RO-negative and positively selected for CCR7. The CDR3 sequence is 15 residues long. V gave up 1 base and J gave up 4 bases, with 13 bases separating them. Per germline, CDR1 LGHNA and CDR2 YSLEER. Turning to this clone: As yet, its antigen is unknown.

When replicate PCRs were run on sorted subsets, they used about 200 ng DNA, about 30,000 T cell genomes. Original handling: Junction-only sequences without quality scores were provided by ImmunoSEQ, so filtering was different. The data were produced by immunoSEQ multiplex PCR, yet TCRdb's version contains in-frame clones alone and is incomplete. For V, J and clone size, that table is used; D and trimming come from the DNA. The repertoire holds a few million clones, with roughly 93% as singletons. Study-wide points: Generally, estimated richness proved larger in naive subsets than it did in memory subsets. Naive CD4 clonotype sharing across four donors was about 5%.

This sequence joins TRBV4-3 and TRBJ1-1; D gene ambiguous. The sequence was collected from a man aged 18 to 29 in good health. Some clones in this sample may be carry-over from other donors' samples. Sequencing was carried out using naive CD8+ T cells from PBMCs. The CDR3 nucleotides read TGCGCCAGCAGCCAAGGGTTGGACCTCGGCACTGAAGCTTTCTTT. Translating it yields CASSQGLDLGTEAFF.